Listed below are T cell receptor beta chains from one sample, sequenced in a study of T cells in Graves' hyperthyroidism and ophthalmopathy. A single record per CDR3 protein comes from TCRdb applying MiXCR to the multiplex PCR reads. Of hundreds of thousands of distinct CDR3 sequences in the sample, around 14% are singletons; the top ten hold over 7.5%. The sequencing input was blood. All receptors derive from a woman between 18 and 29 years old with Graves' hyperthyroidism. The CDR3 runs from the conserved cysteine through the conserved F or W. The order of the fields is J gene, clone size, D gene, V gene, CDR3 protein, CDR3 DNA. D genes are given only for firm matches. Some rows have no size entry. The others give once, few or many, or a class for an expanded clone.

TRBJ2-7,many,TRBD1,TRBV2,CASKSDRGEAYEQYF,TGTGCCAGCAAATCTGACAGGGGGGAGGCTTACGAGCAGTACTTC
TRBJ1-4,many,TRBD1,TRBV20-1,CSARGTGGDEKLFF,TGCAGTGCGAGAGGGACAGGGGGAGATGAAAAACTGTTTTTT
TRBJ1-2,.,.,TRBV4-1,CASSQGPPGDYGYTF,TGCGCCAGCAGCCAAGGACCCCCAGGGGACTATGGCTACACCTTC
TRBJ2-7,.,.,TRBV4-2,CASSPTSAGATYEQYF,TGTGCCAGCAGCCCCACTTCCGCGGGGGCAACCTACGAGCAGTACTTC
TRBJ2-1,.,.,TRBV29-1,CYVRASGNEQFF,TGCTATGTCCGAGCAAGCGGCAATGAGCAGTTCTTC
TRBJ2-3,many,TRBD2,TRBV11-2,CASSLITGGITDTQYF,TGTGCCAGCAGCTTAATTACGGGAGGGATCACAGATACGCAGTATTTT
TRBJ2-3,many,TRBD2,TRBV2,CASRERLAGLTDTQYF,TGTGCCAGCAGGGAGAGGCTAGCGGGGCTCACAGATACGCAGTATTTT
TRBJ2-7,many,.,TRBV7-9,CASSVWRGSGEQYF,TGTGCCAGCAGCGTCTGGAGGGGGAGCGGCGAGCAGTACTTC
TRBJ1-2,.,.,TRBV3-1,CASSLRAALNYGYTF,TGTGCCAGCAGCCTTCGGGCAGCCCTTAACTATGGCTACACCTTC
TRBJ2-1,.,.,TRBV7-9,CAKGTYNEQFF,TGTGCTAAAGGGACCTACAATGAGCAGTTCTTC
TRBJ2-3,many,TRBD1,TRBV5-1,CASSSLTGPTTDTQYF,TGCGCCAGCAGCTCGCTGACAGGGCCCACCACAGATACGCAGTATTTT
TRBJ2-4,many,.,TRBV5-1,CASSSLGLGAKNIQYF,TGCGCCAGCAGCTCCCTCGGGCTGGGAGCCAAAAACATTCAGTACTTC
TRBJ2-4,.,TRBD2,TRBV25-1,CASSEGRGSNIQYF,TGTGCCAGCAGTGAAGGGAGGGGTTCAAACATTCAGTACTTC
TRBJ2-1,many,.,TRBV28,CASSPSAWDEQFF,TGTGCCAGCAGTCCTTCAGCATGGGATGAGCAGTTCTTC
TRBJ2-2,few,.,TRBV2,CASSGAQGGTGELFF,TGTGCCAGCAGCGGGGCCCAGGGGGGCACCGGGGAGCTGTTTTTT
TRBJ1-5,many,.,TRBV6-5,CASSSSRGDQPQHF,TGTGCCAGCAGTTCGTCGAGAGGGGATCAGCCCCAGCATTTT
TRBJ2-7,many,.,TRBV24-1,CATRDSRSYEQYF,TGTGCCACCAGGGACAGCCGGTCCTACGAGCAGTACTTC
TRBJ2-5,many,.,TRBV29-1,CSVDITMTQETQYF,TGCAGCGTTGATATAACGATGACCCAAGAGACCCAGTACTTC
TRBJ2-5,few,.,TRBV5-1,CASSLEPQETQYF,TGCGCCAGCAGCTTGGAGCCCCAAGAGACCCAGTACTTC
TRBJ1-2,.,.,TRBV6-1,CASSTTGSTNYGYTF,TGTGCCAGCAGTACCACAGGCTCCACTAACTATGGCTACACCTTC
TRBJ2-7,many,.,TRBV12-3/TRBV12-4,CASSLAQASVAYEQYF,TGTGCCAGCAGTTTAGCGCAGGCTAGCGTAGCCTACGAGCAGTACTTC
TRBJ1-2,many,.,TRBV5-1,CASSLEGNSNYGYTF,TGCGCCAGCAGCTTGGAGGGGAACAGTAACTATGGCTACACCTTC
TRBJ1-2,many,.,TRBV29-1,CSVEDLVEEANYGYTF,TGCAGCGTTGAAGACCTGGTAGAGGAGGCGAACTATGGCTACACCTTC
TRBJ2-2,few,TRBD1,TRBV30,CAWSDGTGGTGELFF,TGTGCCTGGAGTGACGGGACAGGGGGGACCGGGGAGCTGTTTTTT
TRBJ2-5,many,.,TRBV6-1,CASSDQPPIRDNQYF,TGTGCCAGCAGTGATCAACCCCCAATTCGGGACAATCAGTACTTC
TRBJ1-6,many,.,TRBV25-1,CASSTGRSSYNSPLHF,TGTGCCAGCAGCACCGGCAGGAGCTCCTATAATTCACCCCTCCACTTT
TRBJ2-1,once,.,TRBV12-3/TRBV12-4,CASRDTSTYNEQFF,TGTGCCAGCAGGGATACTAGCACTTACAATGAGCAGTTCTTC
TRBJ2-7,.,TRBD1,TRBV9,CASSVGSPGQGISYEQYF,TGTGCCAGCAGCGTAGGGTCCCCGGGACAGGGGATCTCCTACGAGCAGTACTTC
TRBJ2-5,many,.,TRBV6-6,CASSYSMERETQYF,TGTGCCAGCAGTTACTCGATGGAGAGAGAGACCCAGTACTTC
TRBJ1-4,many,.,TRBV7-8,CASTSGEKLFF,TGTGCCAGCACCTCCGGGGAAAAACTGTTTTTT
TRBJ2-3,.,.,TRBV3-1,CAGSQVTDTQYF,TGTGCCGGCAGCCAAGTAACAGATACGCAGTATTTT
TRBJ2-5,.,TRBD2,TRBV5-1,CASSPGGQLQETQYF,TGCGCCAGCAGCCCGGGAGGGCAGTTACAAGAGACCCAGTACTTC
TRBJ2-3,many,TRBD2,TRBV27,CASSWRTSGGTDTQYF,TGTGCCAGCAGCTGGAGGACTAGCGGTGGGACAGATACGCAGTATTTT
TRBJ1-2,.,.,TRBV7-9,CASSSRRGGYTF,TGTGCCAGCAGCTCACGTAGAGGTGGCTACACCTTC
TRBJ2-7,many,.,TRBV27,CASSFSGTYEQYF,TGTGCCAGCAGTTTTTCAGGGACATACGAGCAGTACTTC
TRBJ2-7,.,TRBD1,TRBV24-1,CATSDSRTGGRNSYEQYF,TGTGCCACCAGTGATTCACGGACAGGGGGCCGCAACTCCTACGAGCAGTACTTC